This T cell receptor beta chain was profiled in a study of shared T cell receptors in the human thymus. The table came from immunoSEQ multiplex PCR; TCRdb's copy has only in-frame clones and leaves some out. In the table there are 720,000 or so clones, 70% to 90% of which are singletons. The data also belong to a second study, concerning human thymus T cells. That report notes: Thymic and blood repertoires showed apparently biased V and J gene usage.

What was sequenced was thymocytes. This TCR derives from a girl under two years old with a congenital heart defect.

The CDR3 loop reads CASSQHFSGDSDQPQHF. CDR3 nucleotides: TGCGCCAGCAGCCAGCACTTTAGCGGGGATAGTGATCAGCCCCAGCATTTT. The rearrangement uses TRBV4-1 and TRBJ1-5; D not certain. Trimming left V 3 bases short and J 5 bases short, with 20 bases between. The CDR3 covers 17 residues. Germline-derived CDR1 and CDR2 are MGHRA and YSYEKL.